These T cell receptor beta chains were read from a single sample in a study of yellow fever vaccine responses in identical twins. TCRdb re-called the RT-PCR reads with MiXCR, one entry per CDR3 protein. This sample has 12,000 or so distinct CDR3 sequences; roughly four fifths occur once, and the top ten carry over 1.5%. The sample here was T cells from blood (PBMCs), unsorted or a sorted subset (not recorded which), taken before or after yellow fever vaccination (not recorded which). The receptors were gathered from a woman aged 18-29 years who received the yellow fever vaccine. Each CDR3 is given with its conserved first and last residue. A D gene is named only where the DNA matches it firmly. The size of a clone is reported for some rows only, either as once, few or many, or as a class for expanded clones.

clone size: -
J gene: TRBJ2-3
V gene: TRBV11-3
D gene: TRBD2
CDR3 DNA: TGTGCCAGCAGCTTAGGTGGGACTAGCGGGGCAGATACGCAGTATTTT
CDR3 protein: CASSLGGTSGADTQYF

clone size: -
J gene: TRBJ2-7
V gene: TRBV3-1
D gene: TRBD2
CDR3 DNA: TGTGCCAGCAGACCGACCTTGGGACTAGCGGGCGAGCAGTACTTC
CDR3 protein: CASRPTLGLAGEQYF

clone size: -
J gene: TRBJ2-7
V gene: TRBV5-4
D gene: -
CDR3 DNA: TGTGCCAGCAGCTTGGAGACGGGGTTAAGCTCCTACGAGCAGTACTTC
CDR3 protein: CASSLETGLSSYEQYF

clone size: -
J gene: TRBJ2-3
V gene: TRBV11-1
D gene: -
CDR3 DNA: TGTGCCAGCAGCCAGGGCCCGGACGGAGTCACAGATACGCAGTATTTT
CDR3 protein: CASSQGPDGVTDTQYF

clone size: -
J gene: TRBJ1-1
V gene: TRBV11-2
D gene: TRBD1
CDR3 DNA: TGTGCCAGCAGCTTACAGGGGGCGAGTGAAGCTTTCTTT
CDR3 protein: CASSLQGASEAFF

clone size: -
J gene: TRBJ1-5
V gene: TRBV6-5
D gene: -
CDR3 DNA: TGTGCCAGCAGTTACTCGGGTGGGGCCGGGGCAGGCAATCAGCCCCAGCATTTT
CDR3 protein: CASSYSGGAGAGNQPQHF

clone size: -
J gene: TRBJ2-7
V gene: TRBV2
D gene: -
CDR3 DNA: TGTGCCAGCAGTGAAGGGACGGACGCCTACGAGCGGTACTTC
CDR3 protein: CASSEGTDAYERYF

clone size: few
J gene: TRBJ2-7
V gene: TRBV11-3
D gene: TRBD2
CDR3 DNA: TGTGCCAGCAGCCCCGGGAGGGAGTCCTACGAGCAGTACTTC
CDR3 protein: CASSPGRESYEQYF

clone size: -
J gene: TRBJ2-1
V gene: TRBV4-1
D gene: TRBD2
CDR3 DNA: TGCGCCAGCAGCCAACTGTGGACTAGCGACGGCAATGAGCAGTTCTTC
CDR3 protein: CASSQLWTSDGNEQFF

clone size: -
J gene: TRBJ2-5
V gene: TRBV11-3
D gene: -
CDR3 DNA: TGTGCCAGCAGCCCCTTCCAAGAGACCCAGTACTTC
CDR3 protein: CASSPFQETQYF

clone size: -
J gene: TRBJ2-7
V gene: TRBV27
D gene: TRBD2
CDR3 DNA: TGTGCCAGCAGTAGGAGGAGTGGAGTAGCGGGAGGGAACGAGCAGTACTTC
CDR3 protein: CASSRRSGVAGGNEQYF

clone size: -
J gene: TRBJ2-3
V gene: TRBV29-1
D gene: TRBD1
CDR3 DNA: TGCAGCGTGCGAACAGGGGTCACGCAGTATTTT
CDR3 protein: CSVRTGVTQYF

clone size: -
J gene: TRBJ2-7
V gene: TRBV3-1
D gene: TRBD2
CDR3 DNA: TGTGCCAGCAGCCAAGTTCCTAGCGGGAGTTCCGAGCAGTACTTC
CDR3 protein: CASSQVPSGSSEQYF

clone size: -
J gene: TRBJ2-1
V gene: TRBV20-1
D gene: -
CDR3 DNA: TGCAGTGCTAGGGCCAGTCTCTACAATGAGCAGTTCTTC
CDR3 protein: CSARASLYNEQFF

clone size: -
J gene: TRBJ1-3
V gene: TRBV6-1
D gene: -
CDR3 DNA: TGTGCCAGCAGACTAAAACAGGGAGGTGGAAACACCATATATTTT
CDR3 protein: CASRLKQGGGNTIYF

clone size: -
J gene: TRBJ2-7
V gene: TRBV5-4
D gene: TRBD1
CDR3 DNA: TGTGCCAGCAGCCAGGACAGGGTCGAGCAGTACTTC
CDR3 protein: CASSQDRVEQYF

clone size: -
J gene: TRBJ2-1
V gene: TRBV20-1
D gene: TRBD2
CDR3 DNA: TGCAGTGCTAGAGATCAGCGGGGGGGAGACAATGAGCAGTTCTTC
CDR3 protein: CSARDQRGGDNEQFF

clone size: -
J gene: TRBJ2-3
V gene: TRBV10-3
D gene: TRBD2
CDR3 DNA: TGTGCCATCAGATTCACCGGGACTAGCGGTCTAGATACGCAGTATTTT
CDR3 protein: CAIRFTGTSGLDTQYF

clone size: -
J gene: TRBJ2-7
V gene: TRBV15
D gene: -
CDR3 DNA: TGTGCCACCAGCAGAGTGGGGGAGCAGTACTTC
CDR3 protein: CATSRVGEQYF

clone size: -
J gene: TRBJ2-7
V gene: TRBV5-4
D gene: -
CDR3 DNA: TGTGCCAGCAGCTTGGTATCGGGGTTCGAGCAGTACTTC
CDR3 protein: CASSLVSGFEQYF

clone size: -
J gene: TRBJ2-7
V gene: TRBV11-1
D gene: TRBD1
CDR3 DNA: TGTGCCAGCAGCCCCCCCGGGACAGCATACGAGCAGTACTTC
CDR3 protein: CASSPPGTAYEQYF

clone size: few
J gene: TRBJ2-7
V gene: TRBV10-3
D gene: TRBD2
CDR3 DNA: TGTGCCATCGGGACTACCGATGTTGACGAGCAGTACTTC
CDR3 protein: CAIGTTDVDEQYF

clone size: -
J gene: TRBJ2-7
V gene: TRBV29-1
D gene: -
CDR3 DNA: TGCAGCGTTCGAGAATTGGACCGGTCCTACGAGCAGTACTTC
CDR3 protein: CSVRELDRSYEQYF

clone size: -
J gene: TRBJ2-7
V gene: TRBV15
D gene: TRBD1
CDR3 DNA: TGTGCCACCAGCAGAGCCGGGACAGGGACCTACGAGCAGTACTTC
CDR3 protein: CATSRAGTGTYEQYF

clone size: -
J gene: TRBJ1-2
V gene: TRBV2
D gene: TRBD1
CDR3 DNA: TGTGCCAGCAGCTCAGGACAGGGTGGCTATGGCTACACCTTC
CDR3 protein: CASSSGQGGYGYTF

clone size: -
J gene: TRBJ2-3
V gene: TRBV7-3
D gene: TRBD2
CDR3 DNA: TGTGCCAGCAGCTTACGTCCTCCGGCGGGGGGCAGCACAGATACGCAGTATTTT
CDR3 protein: CASSLRPPAGGSTDTQYF

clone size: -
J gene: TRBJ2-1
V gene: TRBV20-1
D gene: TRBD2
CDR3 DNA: TGCAGTGCTAGTGGACTAGCGGGTTACAATGAGCAGTTCTTC
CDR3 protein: CSASGLAGYNEQFF

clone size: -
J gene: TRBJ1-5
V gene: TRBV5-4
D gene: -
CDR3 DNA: TGTGCCAGCAGCCTCACGGGGTCGTCTAGCAATCAGCCCCAGCATTTT
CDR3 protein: CASSLTGSSSNQPQHF

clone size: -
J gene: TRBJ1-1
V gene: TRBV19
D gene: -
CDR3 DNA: TGTGCCAGTAGCAAGGGTTTGAACACTGAAGCTTTCTTT
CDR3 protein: CASSKGLNTEAFF

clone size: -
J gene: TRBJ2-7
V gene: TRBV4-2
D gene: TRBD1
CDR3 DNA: TGTGCCAGCAGCCAATCCCAGCGGGACAGGGCTTTGTACGAGCAGTACTTC
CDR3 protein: CASSQSQRDRALYEQYF

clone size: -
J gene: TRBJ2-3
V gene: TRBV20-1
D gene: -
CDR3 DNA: TGCAGTGCTAGCCCCTCAGCTTTCACGCAGTATTTT
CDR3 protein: CSASPSAFTQYF

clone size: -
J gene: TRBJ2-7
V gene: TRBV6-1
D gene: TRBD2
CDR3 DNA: TGTGCCAGCAGTAGAGGCGAGCGGGGAATCTCCTACGAGCAGTACTTC
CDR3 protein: CASSRGERGISYEQYF

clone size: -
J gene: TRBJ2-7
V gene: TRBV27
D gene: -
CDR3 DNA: TGTGCCAGTAGTGTCCCTAGCAGCGGAATCTACGAGCAGTACTTC
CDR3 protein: CASSVPSSGIYEQYF

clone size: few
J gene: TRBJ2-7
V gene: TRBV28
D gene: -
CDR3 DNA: TGTGCCAGCAGTTTATTGTCAAGCTACGAGCAGTACTTC
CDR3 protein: CASSLLSSYEQYF

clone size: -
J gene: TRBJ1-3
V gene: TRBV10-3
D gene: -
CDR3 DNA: TGTGCCATCAGTGCGGCGGACCTCTCTGGAAACACCATATATTTT
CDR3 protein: CAISAADLSGNTIYF

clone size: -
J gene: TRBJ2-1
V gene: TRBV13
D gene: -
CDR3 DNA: TGTGCCAGCATTCCAAACAGGGGGGGGTCCTACAATGAGCAGTTCTTC
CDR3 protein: CASIPNRGGSYNEQFF

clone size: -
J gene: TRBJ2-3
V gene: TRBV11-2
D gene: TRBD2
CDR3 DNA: TGTGCCAGCTCGGGGTGGGGGAGGACTAGCCGCGATACGCAGTATTTT
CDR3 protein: CASSGWGRTSRDTQYF

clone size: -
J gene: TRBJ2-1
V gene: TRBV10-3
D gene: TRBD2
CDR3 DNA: TGTGCCACCGGACTAGCGGAAGTCCCCGGCAATGAGCAGTTCTTC
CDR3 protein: CATGLAEVPGNEQFF

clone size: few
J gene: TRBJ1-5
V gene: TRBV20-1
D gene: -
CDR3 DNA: TGCAGTGCTAGAGTTAATACAGGGTTCCGGCAGGGCCAGCATTTT
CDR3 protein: CSARVNTGFRQGQHF

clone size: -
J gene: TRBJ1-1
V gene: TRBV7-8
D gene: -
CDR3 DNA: TGTGCCAGCAGCCCCACCGGCAGGGACACTGAAGCTTTCTTT
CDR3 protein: CASSPTGRDTEAFF

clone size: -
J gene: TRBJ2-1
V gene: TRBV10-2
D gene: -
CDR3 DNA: TGCGCCAGCGCCGACGGCGTTAGCTCCTACAATGAGCAGTTCTTC
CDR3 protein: CASADGVSSYNEQFF

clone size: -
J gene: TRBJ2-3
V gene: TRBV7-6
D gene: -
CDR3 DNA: TGTGCCAGCAGCCCAGGGAACACAGATACGCAGTATTTT
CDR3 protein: CASSPGNTDTQYF

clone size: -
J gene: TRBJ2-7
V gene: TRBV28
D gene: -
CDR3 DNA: TGTGCCAGCAGTTTTGCCGGCGAGCAGTACTTC
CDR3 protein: CASSFAGEQYF

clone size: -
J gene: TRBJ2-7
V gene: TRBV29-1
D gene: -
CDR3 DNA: TGCAGCGTTGTTACGCCACCCCTAAACAGGGTTGTCTACGAGCAGTACTTC
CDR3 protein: CSVVTPPLNRVVYEQYF